This TCR beta chain is drawn from a study of OX40 agonist ivuxolimab in advanced cancers. Regarding the complete study: Ivuxolimab, which targeted the costimulatory receptor OX40 (CD134), was an agonistic, fully human IgG2 monoclonal antibody. Intravenous ivuxolimab was administered to patients every 2 weeks at six dose levels: 0.01, 0.1, 0.3, 1.5, 3 and 10 mg/kg. Among the approximately 54 dose-escalation patients, around 19 had hepatocellular carcinoma, approximately 15 melanoma, 9 renal cell carcinoma and 9 head and neck cancer. In the dose-escalation cohort, more than 75% of patients were male, and the mean age was approximately 60 years, with a range of 23 to 79. Patients were allowed to have had prior anti-PD-1, anti-PD-L1 or anti-CTLA-4 therapy, and 40% of the dose-escalation patients had previously received checkpoint inhibitors. Partial responses occurred in three dose-escalation patients: two with cutaneous melanoma and one with hepatocellular carcinoma. Peripheral TCRbeta sequencing was intended to test whether TCR sequence diversity was altered and clonal T-cell expansion was caused by ivuxolimab. The monotherapy dose-escalation portion (N of about 52 patients) of the phase I ivuxolimab trial is reported in the paper. Beyond this particular receptor, the publication reports: In the 0.1-3.0 mg/kg groups, partial responders had among the lowest normalized peripheral clonal expansion, particularly in CD8+ T cells. After ivuxolimab, more expanded clones were found on average in CD8+ T cells than in CD4+ T cells. Clonal expansion of both CD4+ and CD8+ blood T cells was observed from baseline to week 6 at doses 0.1 to 3.0 mg/kg. Low levels of normalized T-cell clonal expansion were also seen in some patients who did not respond. The antigen specificity of the peripheral T cells that underwent clonal expansion was not determined.

Remarks on this clone: The clone's antigen remains unknown. Within one base of it there is no much larger clone, and no base qualities were kept.

CDR1 and CDR2, looked up from the germline V gene, are SNHLY and FYNNEI. V and J lose 2 bases and 10 bases, and a span of 11 bases separates them. Including cysteine and phenylalanine, the CDR3 has 12 amino acids. Solely the CDR3 DNA is kept, with 36 bases framed from the first base. Patients with autoimmune disease history or receiving systemic immunosuppression were excluded from the trial. Peripheral blood for TCR sequencing was collected from all dose cohorts at baseline, on cycle 4 day 1, and on cycle 7 day 1. Samples came from an open-label, multicenter, first-in-human phase I dose-escalation trial of ivuxolimab. The trial enrolled adults with locally advanced or metastatic head and neck squamous cell, hepatocellular, melanoma or renal cell carcinoma. Before TCR sequencing, CD4+ and CD8+ T cells were separately sorted from peripheral blood. Genomic DNA was extracted from sorted cells for sequencing of the TCRbeta CDR3 region. The immunoSEQ Assay was used for sequencing of TCRbeta CDR3 regions. Here the immuneACCESS table is served through TCRdb, limited to in-frame sequences with V and J called. Missing clones are a known gap in these copies; in checked studies unresolved V genes cover under half, and the rest lacks a known reason. The sample data list tens of thousands of clones, and approximately 90% of these were observed just once. The biggest ten clones account for around 1.9% of the sample.

This TCR came from an adult with an advanced solid tumor such as melanoma, head and neck, liver or kidney cancer. The material was CD4+ or CD8+ T cells sorted from blood, obtained in a trial of the OX40 agonist ivuxolimab. This sequence uses TRBV2 and TRBJ1-1; TRBD1 might be the D gene, on 6 matching bases. The CDR3 protein is CASSESGGRAFF. In nucleotide form, the sequence is TGTGCCAGCAGTGAATCTGGGGGGCGAGCTTTCTTT.